Listed below are T cell receptor beta chains from one sample, sequenced in a study of CD8+ T cells in alopecia areata. TCRdb's table, derived via immunoSEQ multiplex PCR, lists solely in-frame clones and lacks some. This table holds over 200,000 clones, over 60% found once. The sequences come from CD4+ T cells sorted from blood, collected at week 4, from a patient treated with tofacitinib. These receptors originate from a human donor with alopecia areata. Each CDR3 is given with its conserved first and last residue. Each record gives: J gene, V gene, clone size, D gene, CDR3 DNA, CDR3 protein. A D gene is named only where the DNA matches it firmly. The size of a clone is reported for some rows only, either as once, few or many, or as a class for expanded clones.

TRBJ1-1,TRBV5-1,few,TRBD1,TGCGCCAGCAGCTTCGACAGGGGGCTCACTGAAGCTTTCTTT,CASSFDRGLTEAFF
TRBJ1-6,TRBV30,-,-,TGTGCCTGGAGTCCCGGGGGGCCGCTGTCGCCCCTCCACTTT,CAWSPGGPLSPLHF
TRBJ1-6,TRBV7-2,few,-,TGTGCCAGCAGCCCACAGAAGGACAGACGTTATAATTCACCCCTCCACTTT,CASSPQKDRRYNSPLHF
TRBJ1-2,TRBV5-1,few,-,TGCGCCAGCAGCACCCTCTCAGGTGCAGGGATCTATGGCTACACCTTC,CASSTLSGAGIYGYTF
TRBJ1-1,TRBV30,-,TRBD1,TGTGCCTGGAGGAAGGGACAGGGGAACACTGAAGCTTTCTTT,CAWRKGQGNTEAFF
TRBJ2-5,TRBV10-3,-,TRBD2,TGTGCCATCAGTCCTAGCGGGGGGAACTTCGAGACCCAGTACTTC,CAISPSGGNFETQYF
TRBJ2-7,TRBV9,-,-,TGTGCCAGCAGCGCGGGAGGGACAGGGTTGGTCGAGCAGTACTTC,CASSAGGTGLVEQYF
TRBJ2-5,TRBV27,-,-,TGTGCCAGCAGGACCATGGGGGCAGGGGAGACCCAGTACTTC,CASRTMGAGETQYF
TRBJ2-7,TRBV4-3,-,-,TGCGCCAGCAGCCAAGGTATAGGACCCCGCTACGAGCAGTACTTC,CASSQGIGPRYEQYF
TRBJ1-6,TRBV29-1,-,-,TGCAGCGTCGCCGACAGAGATTCACCCCTCCACTTT,CSVADRDSPLHF
TRBJ2-1,TRBV25-1,-,-,TGTGCCAGCAGTGAAGGGGTCAGCGCTTCCTACAATGAGCAGTTCTTC,CASSEGVSASYNEQFF
TRBJ1-1,TRBV9,few,-,TGTGCCAGCAGCGTTACAGGGAGCGTGGGCACTGAAGCTTTCTTT,CASSVTGSVGTEAFF
TRBJ2-7,TRBV2,-,TRBD1,TGTGCCAGCAGTGAAGCGGGACAGGGGATACCCTACGAGCAGTACTTC,CASSEAGQGIPYEQYF
TRBJ2-3,TRBV30,-,-,TGTGCCTGGACCCGGGCCCGAGGGGGAAGGACAGATACGCAGTATTTT,CAWTRARGGRTDTQYF
TRBJ1-5,TRBV18,-,TRBD1,TGTGCCAGCTCATTTGCCGGGACAGGGGGCGGGCAGCCCCAGCATTTT,CASSFAGTGGGQPQHF
TRBJ1-1,TRBV29-1,once,-,TGCAGCGTTGAAAATCGGCAGGTCGGGGCTGAAGCTTTCTTT,CSVENRQVGAEAFF
TRBJ2-6,TRBV2,-,TRBD1,TGTGCCAGCAGAAGACAGGGCCTGATGAGCTCTGGGGCCAACGTCCTGACTTTC,CASRRQGLMSSGANVLTF
TRBJ1-5,TRBV7-2,-,-,TGTGCCAGCAGCTCTATTGGGCAGGGGCGCCCTGAGAATCAGCCCCAGCATTTT,CASSSIGQGRPENQPQHF
TRBJ1-1,TRBV5-1,-,-,TGCGCCAGCAGCTTGGTTGGCGAGCGCAGGGCTTTCTTT,CASSLVGERRAFF
TRBJ2-4,TRBV29-1,-,-,TGCAGCGTTGACAGTGGCCCCTCCGGCATTCAGTACTTC,CSVDSGPSGIQYF
TRBJ2-1,TRBV9,few,TRBD1,TGTGCCAGCAGCCCTACAGGGGGAAGCTCCTACAATGAGCAGTTCTTC,CASSPTGGSSYNEQFF
TRBJ1-2,TRBV7-2,-,-,TGTGCCAGCAGCCTATTGCAGAACCGGGATGGCTACACCTTC,CASSLLQNRDGYTF
TRBJ1-1,TRBV9,few,-,TGTGCCAGCAGCGCGGCAGGGATGAACACTGAAGCTTTCTTT,CASSAAGMNTEAFF
TRBJ2-1,TRBV29-1,-,TRBD2,TGCAGCGCATCTAGCGGGGAGGGCTACAATGAGCAGTTCTTC,CSASSGEGYNEQFF
TRBJ2-1,TRBV4-2,-,TRBD2,TGTGCCAGCAGCCTTGGACTAGCGGGGGGGGCAGACCATGAGCAGTTCTTC,CASSLGLAGGADHEQFF
TRBJ2-5,TRBV29-1,few,-,TGCAGCGTTGTCTTAGCCGGCCAAGAGACCCAGTACTTC,CSVVLAGQETQYF
TRBJ1-3,TRBV29-1,once,-,TGCAGCGTGCCCCCACCGGGTGGCTCTGGAAACACCATATATTTT,CSVPPPGGSGNTIYF
TRBJ2-1,TRBV4-3,-,TRBD1,TGCGCCAGCAGCCAAAAAGGACAGGGTGCAAGGAGCAATGAGCAGTTCTTC,CASSQKGQGARSNEQFF
TRBJ1-1,TRBV9,few,-,TGTGCCAGCAGCGCGGGCTTAATTAACACTGAAGCTTTCTTT,CASSAGLINTEAFF
TRBJ2-5,TRBV27,-,TRBD2,TGTGCCAGCAGTCAACTCGGGGGGTCCCAAGAGACCCAGTACTTC,CASSQLGGSQETQYF
TRBJ2-4,TRBV9,-,-,TGTGCCAGCAGCGTTGGTAGGGACCCAGCCAAAAACATTCAGTACTTC,CASSVGRDPAKNIQYF
TRBJ1-5,TRBV30,-,TRBD1,TGTGCCTGGAGTGTCAGGACAGGGATAGGCAATCAGCCCCAGCATTTT,CAWSVRTGIGNQPQHF
TRBJ2-5,TRBV7-9,-,TRBD1,TGTGCCAGCAGCAAGGGACAGGTTTGGGAGACCCAGTACTTC,CASSKGQVWETQYF
TRBJ2-2,TRBV5-6,-,-,TGTGCCAGCAGCTTCCCTCAAGCAGGAACCGGGGAGCTGTTTTTT,CASSFPQAGTGELFF
TRBJ1-2,TRBV29-1,-,-,TGCAGCGTGGGGTCTGAGGGCTACACCTTC,CSVGSEGYTF
TRBJ1-1,TRBV6-6,-,-,TGTGCCAGCAGTTCCCCTGGGGGGGGCCCTGAAGCTTTCTTT,CASSSPGGGPEAFF
TRBJ2-1,TRBV4-3,-,TRBD2,TGCGCCAGCAGCCGAAGCGGGGAAAGCTCCTACAATGAGCAGTTCTTC,CASSRSGESSYNEQFF
TRBJ2-7,TRBV6-5,-,-,TGTGCCAGCATTGGAACAGGGTCTAGCTCCTACGAGCAGTACTTC,CASIGTGSSSYEQYF
TRBJ1-6,TRBV11-2,-,-,TGTGCCAGCAGCCCTTTCGGGGGGGGCAATTCACCCCTCCACTTT,CASSPFGGGNSPLHF
TRBJ2-2,TRBV4-3,-,TRBD1,TGCGCCAGCAGCCGCCAGGGGGAAGTCGCCGGGGAGCTGTTTTTT,CASSRQGEVAGELFF
TRBJ2-3,TRBV11-2,-,-,TGTGCCAGCAGCTTAGTAGGGGGGGGTACGCAGTATTTT,CASSLVGGGTQYF
TRBJ1-1,TRBV6-5,-,-,TGTGCCAGCATCTGGGGAGGGGGTGATTCTGAAGCTTTCTTT,CASIWGGGDSEAFF
TRBJ2-1,TRBV29-1,few,TRBD2,TGCAGCTTCCCGGGACTAGCGGGGCCCAATGAGCAGTTCTTC,CSFPGLAGPNEQFF
TRBJ2-1,TRBV29-1,-,-,TGCAGCGTTGACTCCCTGGGGCAGTACAATGAGCAGTTCTTC,CSVDSLGQYNEQFF
TRBJ1-2,TRBV29-1,-,-,TGCAGCGTCGGGGACGGATTAAACTATGGCTACACCTTC,CSVGDGLNYGYTF
TRBJ2-5,TRBV30,-,-,TGTGCCTGGACACGATTAGAGACCCAGTACTTC,CAWTRLETQYF
TRBJ2-3,TRBV4-3,-,TRBD1,TGCGCCAGCAGCCAAGAGGCGACAGGGGCAGATACGCAGTATTTT,CASSQEATGADTQYF
TRBJ1-3,TRBV11-2,-,-,TGTGCCAGCAGCTTCGCAGAAACTACTGGAAACACCATATATTTT,CASSFAETTGNTIYF
TRBJ2-2,TRBV5-4,few,-,TGTGCCAGCAGCCCCGCCGCGCTTGGCACCGGGGAGCTGTTTTTT,CASSPAALGTGELFF
TRBJ2-7,TRBV27,-,-,TGTGCCAGCAGTACCCAAACTAGCAACGAGCAGTACTTC,CASSTQTSNEQYF
TRBJ2-5,TRBV9,-,TRBD2,TGTGCCAGCAGCGTAGCGACTAGCCGGGAGACCCAGTACTTC,CASSVATSRETQYF
TRBJ2-2,TRBV7-6,-,-,TGTGCCAGCAGCTTAAGTTCCAGTCCCTCCGGGGAGCTGTTTTTT,CASSLSSSPSGELFF